This TCR beta chain was recovered during a study of blood T cell repertoires in COVID-19. The overall study: Acute-phase and convalescent COVID-19 samples originated in the United States, Italy and Spain. T cells, B-cell-depleted T cells, or PBMCs supplied cDNA or gDNA.

V was clipped by 3 bases and J by 3 bases; unmatched bases: 9. Germline assignment: CDR1 LNHDA and CDR2 SQIVND (reference sequence). The CDR3 length is 16 residues. Data came from immunoSEQ multiplex PCR; TCRdb stores just in-frame clones and leaves some out. The sample yields roughly 310,000 clones, over 75% seen once. This clonotype was obtained from a woman aged 45-65 years with active or convalescent COVID-19. This chain links TRBV19 with TRBJ1-1, with 8 positions matching TRBD1. Sequencing was performed on peripheral blood. For the CDR3, the DNA is TGTGCCAGTAGTATTAAGACAGGGGCAAAGTACACTGAAGCTTTCTTT. Its protein is CASSIKTGAKYTEAFF.